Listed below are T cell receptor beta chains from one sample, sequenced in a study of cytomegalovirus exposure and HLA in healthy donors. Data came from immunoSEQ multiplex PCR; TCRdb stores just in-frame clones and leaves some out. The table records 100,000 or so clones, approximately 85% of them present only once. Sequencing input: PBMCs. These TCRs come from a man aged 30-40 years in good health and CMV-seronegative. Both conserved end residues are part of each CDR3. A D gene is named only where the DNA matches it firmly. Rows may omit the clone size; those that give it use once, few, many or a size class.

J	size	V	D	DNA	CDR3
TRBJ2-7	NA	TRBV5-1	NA	TGCGCCAGCAGCAGCACCCCGGACAGAAACACCTACGAGCAGTACTTC	CASSSTPDRNTYEQYF
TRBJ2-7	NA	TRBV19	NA	TGTGCCAGTAGTATAGAACTAGGCAGGGGCTACGAGCAGTACTTC	CASSIELGRGYEQYF
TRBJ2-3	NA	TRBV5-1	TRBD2	TGCGCCAGCAGCGCTGGAGGACTAGCGGAGATCACAGATACGCAGTATTTT	CASSAGGLAEITDTQYF
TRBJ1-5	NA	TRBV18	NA	TGTGCCAGCTCAATAGCCACTTTTCAGCCCCAGCATTTT	CASSIATFQPQHF
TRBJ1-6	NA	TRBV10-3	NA	TGTGCCATCCGGGAACGACGTAATAATTCACCCCTCCACTTT	CAIRERRNNSPLHF
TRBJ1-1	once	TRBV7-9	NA	TGTGCCAGCAGCCCACGGGGGTCGTACTCCCGGGGGAACACTGAAGCTTTCTTT	CASSPRGSYSRGNTEAFF
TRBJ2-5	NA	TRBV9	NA	TGTGCCAGCAGCGTATCTCAGGGAGGAGAGACCCAGTACTTC	CASSVSQGGETQYF
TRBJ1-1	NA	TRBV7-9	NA	TGTGCCAGCAGCCCGCGGGGCATTCCAGATCGGCACACTGAAGCTTTCTTT	CASSPRGIPDRHTEAFF
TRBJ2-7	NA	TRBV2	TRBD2	TGTGCCAGCGGAGGGCAACTAGCGGGATATGAGCAGTACTTC	CASGGQLAGYEQYF
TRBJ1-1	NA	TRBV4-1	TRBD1	TGCGCCAGCAGCCAAAGGACAGGGCGTACTGAAGCTTTCTTT	CASSQRTGRTEAFF
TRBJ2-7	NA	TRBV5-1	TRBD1	TGCGCCAGCAGCTCCGACAGGGGGCTCTCCTACGAGCAGTACTTC	CASSSDRGLSYEQYF
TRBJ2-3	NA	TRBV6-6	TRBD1	TGTGCCAGCAGTAGGACAGGGGCCATCACAGATACGCAGTATTTT	CASSRTGAITDTQYF
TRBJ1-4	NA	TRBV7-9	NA	TGTGCCAGCCGGGGGGGGACATCTGAAAAACTGTTTTTT	CASRGGTSEKLFF
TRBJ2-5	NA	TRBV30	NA	TGTGCCTGGAGTTTATCCAGCGGGTCTCAAGAGACCCAGTACTTC	CAWSLSSGSQETQYF
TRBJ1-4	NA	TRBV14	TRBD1	TGTGCCAGCAGCGCCCGGGACAGGGAGGAACTTCGGGAAAAACTGTTTTTT	CASSARDREELREKLFF
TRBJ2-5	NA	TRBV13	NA	TGTGCCAGCAGCTTTGGGGGGAGTATTGGGGAGACCCAGTACTTC	CASSFGGSIGETQYF
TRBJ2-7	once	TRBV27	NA	TGTGCCAGCAGTTTATCCTTTCCGGGAGCCGCCTACGAGCAGTACTTC	CASSLSFPGAAYEQYF
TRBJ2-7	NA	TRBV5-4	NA	TGTGCCAGCAGCTTACAGGGGGGGACGGCTGAGCAGTACTTC	CASSLQGGTAEQYF
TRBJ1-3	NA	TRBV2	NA	TGTGCCAGCAGTGAAGGGGCTGTTTGGAACACCATATATTTT	CASSEGAVWNTIYF
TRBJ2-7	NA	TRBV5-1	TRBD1	TGCGCCAGCAGCCCTGGACAGGTTGACTACGAGCAGTACTTC	CASSPGQVDYEQYF
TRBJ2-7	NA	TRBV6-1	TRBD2	TGTGCCAGCAGCTGGCTAGCGGGGGGTTTCTACGAGCAGTACTTC	CASSWLAGGFYEQYF
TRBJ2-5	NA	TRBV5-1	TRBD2	TGCGCCAGCAGCTTAGCGGGGGGGCAAGAGACCCAGTACTTC	CASSLAGGQETQYF
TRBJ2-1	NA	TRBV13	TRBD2	TGTGCCAGCAGCCGGGGGACTAGCGGCAATGAGCAGTTCTTC	CASSRGTSGNEQFF